This record concerns one T cell receptor (beta chain) sequence. The antigen is unknown. The data were taken from a study of cytomegalovirus exposure and HLA in healthy donors. The PCR was carried out with 60 Vbeta primers and 13 Jbeta primers. TCRdb keeps only in-frame clones here, not all; method: immunoSEQ multiplex PCR. This sample has around 140,000 clones, with about three quarters found just once. V lost 0 bases, J lost 6 bases, and 6 bases stayed unmatched. Per the germline V gene, CDR1 is SGHRS and CDR2 is YFSETQ. The CDR3 totals 15 residues. General study results and limits: Later analysis identified several of the most significant clusters that appeared linked to common viral pathogens. Through in vitro validation, a few CMV-associated chains were shown to be specific for CMV antigens. Earlier analysis looked at TCR beta V segments, and most were productive about 90% or about 30% of the time. Later analysis placed DRB1 highest and HLA-C lowest in TCR association rates, which differed by HLA locus.

The J gene is TRBJ2-3, the V gene TRBV5-1, with 8 bases fitting TRBD1. Sample: PBMCs. The TCR sequence derives from a female donor in good health and CMV-seronegative. The CDR3, as DNA: TGCGCCAGCAGCTTGGCCAGGGGGCATGATGATACGCAGTATTTT. Its translation is CASSLARGHDDTQYF.